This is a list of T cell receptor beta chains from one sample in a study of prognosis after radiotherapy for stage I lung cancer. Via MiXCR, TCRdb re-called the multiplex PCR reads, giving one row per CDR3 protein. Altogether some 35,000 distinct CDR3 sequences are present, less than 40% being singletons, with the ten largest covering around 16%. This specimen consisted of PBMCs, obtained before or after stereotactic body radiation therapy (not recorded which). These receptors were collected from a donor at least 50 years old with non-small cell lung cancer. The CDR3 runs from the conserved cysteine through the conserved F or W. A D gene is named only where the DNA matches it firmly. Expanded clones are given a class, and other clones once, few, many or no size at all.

CDR3: CAWSSGTGQNGFTGDLFF
DNA: TGTGCCTGGAGTTCCGGGACAGGCCAGAACGGGTTTACTGGTGATCTGTTTTTT
D: TRBD1
V: TRBV30
J: TRBJ2-2
size: -

CDR3: CSAHTSGGVEQYF
DNA: TGCAGTGCCCACACTAGCGGGGGCGTGGAGCAGTACTTC
D: TRBD2
V: TRBV20-1
J: TRBJ2-7
size: few

CDR3: CSAGDRSTDTQYF
DNA: TGCAGTGCTGGAGACAGGAGCACAGATACGCAGTATTTT
D: -
V: TRBV20-1
J: TRBJ2-3
size: many

CDR3: CASSRHRGGGYTF
DNA: TGTGCCAGCAGTCGACACAGGGGCGGTGGCTACACCTTC
D: TRBD1
V: TRBV28
J: TRBJ1-2
size: many

CDR3: CASSPQGGNQPKYF
DNA: TGTGCCAGCAGTCCACAGGGGGGCAATCAGCCCAAGTATTTT
D: TRBD1
V: TRBV27
J: TRBJ1-5
size: -

CDR3: CASSRLSGPNHYEQYF
DNA: TGTGCCAGCAGCCGGCTTAGCGGCCCCAACCACTACGAGCAGTACTTC
D: -
V: TRBV6-1
J: TRBJ2-7
size: many

CDR3: CASRWDNQETQYF
DNA: TGTGCCAGCAGATGGGACAACCAAGAGACCCAGTACTTC
D: -
V: TRBV5-4
J: TRBJ2-5
size: once

CDR3: CASSLQGESNQPQHF
DNA: TGTGCCAGCAGTTTACAGGGGGAAAGCAATCAGCCCCAGCATTTT
D: TRBD1
V: TRBV6-2/TRBV6-3
J: TRBJ1-5
size: medium-sized

CDR3: CSVTVSGANVLTF
DNA: TGCAGCGTGACAGTCTCTGGGGCCAACGTCCTGACTTTC
D: -
V: TRBV29-1
J: TRBJ2-6
size: many

CDR3: CASSLGVYNEQFF
DNA: TGTGCCAGCAGTTTGGGGGTGTACAATGAGCAGTTCTTC
D: -
V: TRBV12-3/TRBV12-4
J: TRBJ2-1
size: many

CDR3: CASSPYPDLGNTIYF
DNA: TGTGCCAGCTCACCTTATCCGGATCTGGGGAACACCATATATTTT
D: -
V: TRBV18
J: TRBJ1-3
size: many

CDR3: CASISYSSYTF
DNA: TGTGCCAGCATCTCCTACAGCAGCTACACCTTC
D: -
V: TRBV6-2/TRBV6-3
J: TRBJ1-2
size: -

CDR3: CASSLDIPQGADTQYF
DNA: TGTGCCAGCAGTTTGGACATCCCTCAGGGGGCAGATACGCAGTATTTT
D: TRBD1
V: TRBV12-3/TRBV12-4
J: TRBJ2-3
size: many

CDR3: CSAVGTSGRGETQYF
DNA: TGCAGTGCTGTCGGGACTAGCGGGAGGGGGGAGACCCAGTACTTC
D: TRBD2
V: TRBV20-1
J: TRBJ2-5
size: many

CDR3: CASSPPLNAGRWGYTF
DNA: TGTGCCAGCAGTCCCCCCCTGAATGCGGGAAGGTGGGGCTACACCTTC
D: -
V: TRBV6-1
J: TRBJ1-2
size: many

CDR3: CASSLVGDTGELFF
DNA: TGTGCCAGCAGCTTAGTAGGGGACACCGGGGAGCTGTTTTTT
D: -
V: TRBV7-6
J: TRBJ2-2
size: many

CDR3: CASRGPGPGAPLDF
DNA: TGTGCCAGCAGGGGGCCGGGACCAGGGGCCCCTTTGGACTTC
D: -
V: TRBV6-4
J: TRBJ2-7
size: many

CDR3: CASSLDPVGATNEKLFF
DNA: TGTGCCAGCAGCTTGGACCCCGTGGGTGCAACTAATGAAAAACTGTTTTTT
D: -
V: TRBV5-4
J: TRBJ1-4
size: -

CDR3: CASSPSGQGSYEQYF
DNA: TGTGCCAGTAGTCCCTCGGGGCAGGGCTCCTACGAGCAGTACTTC
D: -
V: TRBV19
J: TRBJ2-7
size: many

CDR3: CSATPARAGFGTDTQYF
DNA: TGCAGTGCTACCCCCGCACGAGCGGGATTCGGCACAGATACGCAGTATTTT
D: TRBD2
V: TRBV20-1
J: TRBJ2-3
size: many

CDR3: CVSSVGVSARGYTF
DNA: TGTGTCAGCAGCGTAGGGGTGTCTGCAAGGGGCTACACCTTC
D: -
V: TRBV9
J: TRBJ1-2
size: -

CDR3: CASSLAGGPYEQYF
DNA: TGCGCCAGCAGCCTAGCGGGAGGGCCCTACGAGCAGTACTTC
D: TRBD2
V: TRBV10-2
J: TRBJ2-7
size: -

CDR3: CSASSRDEQYF
DNA: TGCAGTGCTAGTTCACGCGACGAGCAGTACTTC
D: -
V: TRBV20-1
J: TRBJ2-7
size: -

CDR3: CAISESETNSNQPKHF
DNA: TGTGCCATCAGTGAGTCAGAGACAAATAGCAATCAGCCCAAGCATTTT
D: -
V: TRBV10-3
J: TRBJ1-5
size: -

CDR3: CATPLVAQISNIQYF
DNA: TGTGCCACCCCTCTAGTCGCGCAGATATCAAACATTCAGTACTTC
D: -
V: TRBV9
J: TRBJ2-4
size: few

CDR3: CAISVGYSGWGQGRSTEAFF
DNA: TGTGCCATCAGCGTAGGATATTCCGGTTGGGGACAGGGGCGAAGCACTGAAGCTTTCTTT
D: TRBD1
V: TRBV9
J: TRBJ1-1
size: once

CDR3: CSAKGRSLGWQYF
DNA: TGCAGTGCTAAGGGCAGGTCATTGGGATGGCAGTACTTC
D: -
V: TRBV20-1
J: TRBJ2-7
size: many

CDR3: CASSRGQTNTEAFF
DNA: TGTGCCAGCAGTAGGGGACAGACGAACACTGAAGCTTTCTTT
D: TRBD1
V: TRBV6-1
J: TRBJ1-1
size: few

CDR3: CASSKGQQNTEAFF
DNA: TGCGCCAGCAGCAAGGGACAGCAGAACACTGAAGCTTTCTTT
D: TRBD1
V: TRBV5-1
J: TRBJ1-1
size: many

CDR3: CASSARQGGGTQYF
DNA: TGTGCCAGCAGCGCGCGACAGGGCGGGGGGACCCAGTACTTC
D: -
V: TRBV11-2
J: TRBJ2-5
size: many

CDR3: CAISARGPSNQPQHF
DNA: TGTGCCATCAGTGCGAGGGGACCGAGCAATCAGCCCCAGCATTTT
D: -
V: TRBV10-3
J: TRBJ1-5
size: many

CDR3: CASSITGGGFQETQYF
DNA: TGTGCCAGTAGTATAACGGGCGGGGGGTTCCAAGAGACCCAGTACTTC
D: TRBD2
V: TRBV19
J: TRBJ2-5
size: -

CDR3: CASSHAGTVNEKLFF
DNA: TGCGCCAGCAGCCATGCGGGGACAGTTAATGAAAAACTGTTTTTT
D: TRBD1
V: TRBV4-1
J: TRBJ1-4
size: many

CDR3: CSAQGLAEETQYF
DNA: TGCAGTGCCCAAGGACTAGCGGAAGAGACCCAGTACTTC
D: TRBD2
V: TRBV20-1
J: TRBJ2-5
size: many

CDR3: CASSLGPGRTDTQYF
DNA: TGTGCCAGCAGTTTAGGGCCCGGTCGGACAGATACGCAGTATTTT
D: -
V: TRBV27
J: TRBJ2-3
size: few

CDR3: CASRGQNNSPLHF
DNA: TGTGCCAGCCGAGGACAGAATAATTCACCCCTCCACTTT
D: -
V: TRBV25-1
J: TRBJ1-6
size: many

CDR3: CASTQEGSSYNEQFF
DNA: TGCGCCAGCACCCAGGAGGGGAGCTCCTACAATGAGCAGTTCTTC
D: -
V: TRBV5-1
J: TRBJ2-1
size: many

CDR3: CASSAGGFYSEQFF
DNA: TGTGCCAGCAGCGCAGGGGGTTTCTATTCTGAGCAGTTCTTC
D: TRBD1
V: TRBV7-2
J: TRBJ2-1
size: once

CDR3: CSAVGRDRVQPQHF
DNA: TGCAGTGCCGTGGGGAGGGACAGGGTGCAGCCCCAGCATTTT
D: TRBD1
V: TRBV20-1
J: TRBJ1-5
size: -

CDR3: CASRPGWGEEAEAFF
DNA: TGTGCCAGCAGGCCGGGGTGGGGAGAGGAGGCTGAAGCTTTCTTT
D: -
V: TRBV6-1
J: TRBJ1-1
size: few

CDR3: CASSELGYNSPLHF
DNA: TGTGCCAGCAGTGAATTGGGTTATAATTCACCCCTCCACTTT
D: -
V: TRBV6-1
J: TRBJ1-6
size: medium-sized

CDR3: CATSEPISGGWDEQFF
DNA: TGTGCCACCAGTGAACCAATCAGCGGGGGCTGGGATGAGCAGTTCTTC
D: TRBD2
V: TRBV24-1
J: TRBJ2-1
size: medium-sized

CDR3: CASSWRRTSGQGEQFF
DNA: TGTGCCAGCAGTTGGAGAAGGACTAGCGGACAAGGGGAGCAGTTCTTC
D: TRBD2
V: TRBV12-3/TRBV12-4
J: TRBJ2-1
size: medium-sized

CDR3: CASSLDGSLTDTQYF
DNA: TGTGCCAGCAGCTTGGACGGGAGCCTGACAGATACGCAGTATTTT
D: -
V: TRBV11-3
J: TRBJ2-3
size: many

CDR3: CASSRSRGNYGYTF
DNA: TGTGCCAGTAGTCGATCCAGGGGGAACTATGGCTACACCTTC
D: TRBD1
V: TRBV19
J: TRBJ1-2
size: many

CDR3: CASSGRPGTSGGPNTGELFF
DNA: TGCGCCAGCAGCGGACGCCCCGGGACTAGCGGGGGCCCGAACACCGGGGAGCTGTTTTTT
D: TRBD2
V: TRBV5-1
J: TRBJ2-2
size: many

CDR3: CASIPRRTGGANEQFF
DNA: TGTGCCAGCATCCCAAGGCGGACGGGGGGGGCCAATGAGCAGTTCTTC
D: TRBD2
V: TRBV7-9
J: TRBJ2-1
size: -

CDR3: CASSTGDSPLHF
DNA: TGTGCCAGCAGTACAGGGGATTCACCCCTCCACTTT
D: TRBD1
V: TRBV6-2/TRBV6-3
J: TRBJ1-6
size: medium-sized

CDR3: CAGRDTPNTGELFF
DNA: TGTGCCGGCAGGGACACTCCAAACACCGGGGAGCTGTTTTTT
D: -
V: TRBV19
J: TRBJ2-2
size: many

CDR3: CASIVTGGSGGYTF
DNA: TGTGCCAGCATTGTCACAGGTGGATCTGGGGGCTACACCTTC
D: -
V: TRBV6-2/TRBV6-3
J: TRBJ1-2
size: -

CDR3: CASSYDRGPSYEQYF
DNA: TGTGCCAGCAGTTACGACAGGGGGCCCTCCTACGAGCAGTACTTC
D: TRBD1
V: TRBV2
J: TRBJ2-7
size: many

CDR3: CVSSLPERDEQYF
DNA: TGTGTCAGCAGCCTACCCGAACGGGACGAGCAGTACTTC
D: -
V: TRBV7-9
J: TRBJ2-7
size: -

CDR3: CASSEFGTGNQPQHF
DNA: TGTGCCAGCAGTGAATTCGGGACAGGTAATCAGCCCCAGCATTTT
D: TRBD1
V: TRBV6-1
J: TRBJ1-5
size: -

CDR3: CAWSVQGYQETQYF
DNA: TGTGCCTGGAGTGTACAGGGCTACCAAGAGACCCAGTACTTC
D: -
V: TRBV30
J: TRBJ2-5
size: many